Below, 4 T cell receptor beta chains from the same sample are listed, as sequenced in a study of cytomegalovirus exposure and HLA in healthy donors. The study ran its PCR with 60 Vbeta and 13 Jbeta primers. Method: immunoSEQ multiplex PCR; TCRdb's copy keeps in-frame clones and lacks some. This specimen shows about 77,000 clones; the ten leading clones hold 12% to 15%. The specimen was PBMCs. Receptor source: a man aged 50 to 59 in good health and CMV-seropositive.

V usage is TRBV27 and J usage is TRBJ1-6; TRBD1 aligns across 8 bases. In germline, CDR1 is MNHEY, CDR2 SMNVEV (reference sequence). V trimming: 4 bases; J trimming: 2 bases; junction bases outside the gene matches: 10. This CDR3 region has 18 residues. The CDR3 protein is CASSSTAQGATYNSPLHF. The CDR3 nucleotides read TGTGCCAGCAGTTCTACCGCCCAGGGGGCGACCTATAATTCACCCCTCCACTTT.

This rearrangement joins TRBV5-1 to TRBJ2-6; D not certain. Trimming removed 0 bases at V and 0 bases at J, with 7 bases between. The CDR3 length is 16 residues. CDR1 is SGHRS and CDR2 is YFSETQ in the germline V gene. This chain's CDR3 is CASSLVTGSGANVLTF. The DNA for the CDR3 is TGCGCCAGCAGCTTGGTTACCGGCTCTGGGGCCAACGTCCTGACTTTC.

The rearrangement joins TRBV5-1 to TRBJ1-3, with 7 positions matching TRBD1. This CDR3 is built from 15 residues. The J segment lost 3 bases and the V segment lost 2 bases, leaving 5 bases of the junction unmatched. Germline V CDR1 and CDR2: SGHRS, YFSETQ. DNA for the CDR3: TGCGCCAGCAGCTTCCAAGGGGGCGGTGGAAACACCATATATTTT. Amino acid sequence: CASSFQGGGGNTIYF.

The chain has TRBV6-1 and TRBJ1-3, with D possibly matching TRBD1 (5 bases). This CDR3 has 17 amino acids. V was shortened by 2 bases and J by 0 bases, with 14 bases between the two germline ends. The germline V gene has CDR1 MNHNS and CDR2 SASEGT. The CDR3 DNA reads TGTGCCAGCAGTGAAAGGATCAGGGAAAGCTCTGGAAACACCATATATTTT. Amino acid sequence: CASSERIRESSGNTIYF.